Presented here are 27 T cell receptor beta chains from one specimen sequenced in a study of T cell repertoires in aging, cancer and after chemotherapy. A mixed TRB-A/B primer pool amplified rearranged TRB by multiplex touch-down PCR. TCRdb reprocessed the multiplex PCR reads with MiXCR, giving one entry per CDR3 protein. Of roughly 7,100 distinct CDR3 sequences in the sample, roughly 51% were seen once. TCR beta rearrangements were amplified from peripheral blood genomic DNA. Input material: blood. Every receptor here comes from a human donor with a solid tumor.

The J gene is TRBJ2-3, the V gene TRBV5-1; possibly TRBD1 for D (5 bases). Per germline, CDR1 SGHRS and CDR2 YFSETQ. V was pared by 0 bases and J by 4 bases, with 9 bases between. The CDR3 is 14 residues long. The CDR3 is CASSLEWGADTQYF. The CDR3 DNA sequence: TGCGCCAGCAGCTTGGAGTGGGGCGCAGATACGCAGTATTTT.

This chain links TRBV5-1 with TRBJ1-1; 8 bases match TRBD1. With 2 bases clipped from V and 5 bases from J, the junction kept 8 bases outside the gene matches. The CDR3 sequence is 15 residues long. Germline V gene lookup returns CDR1 SGHRS and CDR2 YFSETQ. This CDR3 is CASSFLGQDGTEAFF. CDR3 DNA: TGCGCCAGCAGCTTCCTGGGACAGGATGGTACTGAAGCTTTCTTT.

The chain couples TRBV5-5 to TRBJ2-1; no firm D call. The germline V gene has CDR1 SGHKS and CDR2 YYEKEE (reference sequence). The CDR3 has 15 amino acids. V was clipped by 0 bases and J by 0 bases, with 7 bases between them. The CDR3 DNA follows: TGTGCCAGCAGCTTGGTGGGCGGCTCCTACAATGAGCAGTTCTTC. It is translated as CASSLVGGSYNEQFF.

This chain connects TRBV29-1 to TRBJ1-2; tentative D call: TRBD1 (6 bases). The V gene lost 7 bases and the J gene lost 6 bases, with 18 bases spanning the gap. The CDR3 consists of 13 residues. Germline V gene lookup returns CDR1 SQVTM and CDR2 ANQGSEA. For the CDR3, the DNA is TGCAGCGCGCTACAGGGTATGGGTGATGGCTACACCTTC. This codes for CSALQGMGDGYTF.

Within the sample, this clonotype is medium-sized. Here the CDR3 reads CSGVLGQGDGYTF. CDR3 DNA: TGCAGCGGGGTACTGGGACAGGGGGACGGCTACACCTTC. The J gene is TRBJ1-2, the V gene TRBV29-1; 11 nucleotides agree with TRBD1. Looked up from germline, CDR1 is SQVTM and CDR2 is ANQGSEA. The CDR3 sequence is 13 residues long. Unmatched junction bases numbered 9, after V lost 7 bases and J lost 8 bases.

V usage is TRBV20-1 and J usage is TRBJ2-1; the D is unclear. The CDR3 is 15 residues long. Trimming removed 0 bases from V and 7 bases from J, with 16 bases in between. From germline, CDR1 is DFQATT and CDR2 SNEGSKA (reference sequence). The CDR3 DNA reads TGCAGTGCTAGAGAATCGCTTTCTAATTGGAATGAGCAGTTCTTC. It specifies CSARESLSNWNEQFF.

This clonotype showed up just a few times. This chain links TRBV19 with TRBJ2-2, with D possibly TRBD1 on 5 matching bases. Trimming removed 3 bases at V and 7 bases at J, with 12 bases between. This CDR3 has 14 amino acids. CDR1 and CDR2 from the germline V gene are LNHDA and SQIVND (reference sequence). CDR3 in DNA: TGTGCCAGTAGTATCATGGGTAGGGGCGGGGAGCTGTTTTTT. Residues: CASSIMGRGGELFF.

V and J are TRBV18 and TRBJ1-4; maybe TRBD1 (5 bases). The V end lost 5 bases, the J end lost 0 bases, and 10 bases lay between the germline ends. The CDR3 spans 15 residues. The germline gives CDR1 KGHSH, CDR2 LQKENI. The CDR3 protein is CASSSAGATNEKLFF. The CDR3 bases are TGTGCCAGCTCATCCGCGGGGGCAACTAATGAAAAACTGTTTTTT.

The chain carries TRBV12-3 or TRBV12-4 and TRBJ1-1; D call uncertain. V was shortened by 3 bases and J by 7 bases, with 6 bases between the two germline ends. The CDR3 has 11 amino acids. The chain's CDR3 is CASSLLSEAFF. DNA for the CDR3: TGTGCCAGCAGTTTGCTTAGTGAAGCTTTCTTT.

This clonotype turned up a few times. The J gene is TRBJ2-2, the V gene TRBV30; 11 positions agree with TRBD2. The CDR3 totals 16 residues. With V trimmed by 2 bases and J by 4 bases, 6 bases remained unmatched. From germline, CDR1 is GTSNPN and CDR2 SVGIG (reference sequence). As DNA, the CDR3 is TGTGCCTGGAGTAGGGTAGCGGGAGGGGTCACCGGGGAGCTGTTTTTT. It encodes CAWSRVAGGVTGELFF.

J is TRBJ1-4 and V is TRBV15; tentative D call: TRBD1 (5 bases). This CDR3 is built from 17 residues. Germline-derived CDR1 and CDR2 are LNHNV and YYDKDF (reference sequence). V lost 0 bases, J lost 10 bases, and 21 bases lay in between. The CDR3 nucleotides are TGTGCCACCAGCAGAGATCCGTTTGGTGGGGGGATGGGAAAACTGTTTTTT. Translated: CATSRDPFGGGMGKLFF.

This chain links TRBV15 with TRBJ2-6; D is unclear. V gave up 0 bases and J gave up 1 base, with 7 bases separating them. The germline CDR1 and CDR2 sequences are LNHNV and YYDKDF (reference sequence). The CDR3 extends over 16 amino acids. CDR3 sequence reads: CATSRDLPSGANVLTF. CDR3 nucleotide sequence: TGTGCCACCAGCAGAGATTTACCATCTGGGGCCAACGTCCTGACTTTC.

V and J are TRBV11-2 and TRBJ2-2, with D possibly called TRBD1 or TRBD2 (6 bases each). Germline-derived CDR1 and CDR2 are SGHAT and FQNNGV. The CDR3 is 17 amino acids. With 2 bases removed from V and 0 bases from J, the gap between germline ends came to 13 bases. The CDR3 coding sequence is TGTGCCAGCAGCTTACTCCGAGGGGGGCCGAACACCGGGGAGCTGTTTTTT. This translates into CASSLLRGGPNTGELFF.

The chain joins TRBV4-1 to TRBJ2-7, with D tentatively TRBD2 (6 bases). CDR1 and CDR2 from the germline V gene are MGHRA and YSYEKL. CDR3 length: 16 amino acids. V was shortened by 3 bases and J by 2 bases, with 17 bases between the two germline ends. The CDR3 protein is CASSHKVGDFTYEQYF. As DNA, the CDR3 is TGCGCCAGCAGCCACAAGGTCGGGGACTTTACCTACGAGCAGTACTTC.

The chain couples TRBV19 to TRBJ2-7, with a tentative D call TRBD2 (5 bases). The CDR3 runs 12 residues. CDR1 and CDR2 from the germline V gene are LNHDA and SQIVND (reference sequence). Between the trimmed V and J ends, which lost 5 bases and 6 bases, there was a span of 11 bases. Here the CDR3 DNA reads TGTGCCAGTAGTCCAGCACTAGGCGAGCAGTACTTC. Its protein is CASSPALGEQYF.

This chain connects TRBV9 to TRBJ2-3; D gene ambiguous. CDR1 is SGDLS and CDR2 is YYNGEE in the germline V gene. Trimming pared 0 bases from V and 2 bases from J, leaving 4 bases between. This CDR3 is 13 amino acids long. Here the CDR3 DNA reads TGTGCCAGCAGCGTAGCATCCACAGATACGCAGTATTTT. Amino acid sequence: CASSVASTDTQYF.

The chain combines TRBV19 with TRBJ2-1; TRBD1 matches at 9 bases. CDR3 length equals 15 residues. V was clipped by 3 bases and J by 6 bases; unmatched bases: 6. Germline V gives CDR1 LNHDA, CDR2 SQIVND (reference sequence). CDR3 coding DNA: TGTGCCAGTAGTATCCAGGGACAGGGACCCAATGAGCAGTTCTTC. This translates into CASSIQGQGPNEQFF.

The chain couples TRBV27 to TRBJ2-2; 7 nucleotides line up with TRBD2. CDR3 length: 13 amino acids. Germline CDR1 and CDR2: MNHEY and SMNVEV (reference sequence). The ends lost 4 bases at V and 6 bases at J; junction bases unmatched: 2. CDR3 loop: CASSYSGPGELFF. In DNA, the CDR3 is TGTGCCAGCAGTTATAGCGGGCCCGGGGAGCTGTTTTTT.

The V gene is TRBV7-9, the J gene TRBJ2-2; either TRBD1 or TRBD2 may supply D (5 bases each). Trimming took 4 bases from V and 8 from J, leaving 14 bases between them. The CDR3 sequence is 14 residues long. Germline CDR1 reads SEHNR; CDR2 reads FQNEAQ (reference sequence). As DNA, the CDR3 is TGTGCCAGCAGCTCTTGGACGGGGACGGGGGAGCTGTTTTTT. It specifies CASSSWTGTGELFF.

This CDR3 is CASSIDLYNEQFF. The CDR3 DNA reads TGTGCCAGTAGTATCGACCTCTACAATGAGCAGTTCTTC. The chain recombines TRBV19 with TRBJ2-1; D call uncertain. Germline CDR1 is LNHDA and CDR2 is SQIVND (reference sequence). CDR3 length: 13 amino acids. The V and J ends lost 3 bases and 3 bases respectively, with 6 bases between them.

This rearrangement joins TRBV6-6 to TRBJ2-2; 15 nucleotides agree with TRBD2. Unmatched junction bases numbered 9, after V lost 4 bases and J lost 6 bases. Germline V gene data show CDR1 as MNHNY and CDR2 as SVGAGI (reference sequence). The CDR3 spans 18 residues. The DNA of the CDR3 is TGTGCCAGCAGTTCGGGACTAGCGGGAGGCCTTAACTCCGGGGAGCTGTTTTTT. Protein sequence: CASSSGLAGGLNSGELFF.

This rearrangement joins TRBV25-1 to TRBJ1-1; no clear D gene. The CDR3 loop spans 14 amino acids. Trimming pared 2 bases from V and 4 bases from J, leaving 11 bases between. Germline V gene data show CDR1 as MGHDK and CDR2 as SYGVNS. The CDR3 DNA sequence: TGTGCCAGCAGTGAAGGCAGCTTCCCCACTGAAGCTTTCTTT. Residues: CASSEGSFPTEAFF.

The V and J genes are TRBV6-5 and TRBJ1-1; D may be TRBD1 (5 bases). Germline assignment: CDR1 MNHEY and CDR2 SVGAGI. V shed 6 bases and J shed 1 base, with 21 bases lying between them. There are 17 residues in the CDR3. The CDR3: CASSPLRAGQANTEAFF. The CDR3 DNA reads as TGTGCCAGCAGCCCTCTGAGAGCAGGGCAGGCGAACACTGAAGCTTTCTTT.

This clonotype has just a few counts. The V call is TRBV29-1, the J call TRBJ2-7; 9 bases map to TRBD2. Trimming took 4 bases from V and 3 from J; bases not matched to a gene: 1. Germline V gene data show CDR1 as SQVTM and CDR2 as ANQGSEA. The CDR3 runs to 12 residues. CDR3 coding DNA: TGCAGCGTTGTAGCGGGAGTCTACGAGCAGTACTTC. Its translation is CSVVAGVYEQYF.

The CDR3 reads CASSRGLAGFEQYF. The DNA of the CDR3 is TGTGCCAGTAGTAGGGGACTAGCGGGATTTGAGCAGTACTTC. The chain couples TRBV19 to TRBJ2-7; 13 bases are a match to TRBD2. V shed 4 bases and J 7 bases; nucleotides not matched to a gene: 4. The germline gives CDR1 LNHDA, CDR2 SQIVND (reference sequence). The CDR3 consists of 14 residues.

V usage is TRBV20-1 and J usage is TRBJ2-1; unclear D gene. V was pared by 0 bases and J by 0 bases, with 6 bases between. CDR3 length equals 14 residues. Per the germline V gene, CDR1 is DFQATT and CDR2 is SNEGSKA (reference sequence). DNA for the CDR3: TGCAGTGCTAGAGACTCAAGCTCCTACAATGAGCAGTTCTTC. Its protein product is CSARDSSSYNEQFF.

V is TRBV19 and J is TRBJ2-1; 8 bases map to TRBD1. From germline, CDR1 is LNHDA and CDR2 SQIVND (reference sequence). Trimming took 8 bases from V and 4 from J; bases not matched to a gene: 7. The CDR3 length is 14 residues. The CDR3 sequence: CASGAGQAYNEQFF. CDR3 DNA: TGTGCCAGTGGGGCGGGACAGGCATACAATGAGCAGTTCTTC.